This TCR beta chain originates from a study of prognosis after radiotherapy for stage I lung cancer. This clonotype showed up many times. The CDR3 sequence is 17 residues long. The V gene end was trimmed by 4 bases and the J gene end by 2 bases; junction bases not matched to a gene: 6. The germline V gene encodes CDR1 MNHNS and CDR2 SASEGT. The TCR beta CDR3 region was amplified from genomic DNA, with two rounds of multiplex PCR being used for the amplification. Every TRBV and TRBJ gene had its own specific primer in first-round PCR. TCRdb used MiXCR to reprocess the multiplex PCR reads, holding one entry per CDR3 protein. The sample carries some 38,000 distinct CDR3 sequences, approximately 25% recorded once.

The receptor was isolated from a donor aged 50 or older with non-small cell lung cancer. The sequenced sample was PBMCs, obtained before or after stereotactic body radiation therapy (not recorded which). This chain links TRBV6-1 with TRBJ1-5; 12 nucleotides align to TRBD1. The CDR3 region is CASSAGTGGLGNQPQHF. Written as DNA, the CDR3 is TGTGCCAGCAGTGCCGGGACAGGGGGCTTGGGCAATCAGCCCCAGCATTTT.